One and the same sample provided the 27 T cell receptor beta chains below, sequenced in a study of glioma-infiltrating T cells after dendritic cell vaccination. TCRdb's table, derived via immunoSEQ multiplex PCR, lists solely in-frame clones and lacks some. In the table there are approximately 82,000 clones, 85% to 90% of which are singletons. Material: blood, obtained before dendritic cell vaccination. These receptor sequences come from a human donor with glioblastoma.

This rearrangement joins TRBV19 to TRBJ2-3, with TRBD1 matching 7 bases. V trimming: 6 bases; J trimming: 2 bases; junction bases outside the gene matches: 8. Germline CDR1 and CDR2: LNHDA and SQIVND (reference sequence). This CDR3 contains 15 residues. This chain's CDR3 is CASSTRGRDTDTQYF. The CDR3 region has the DNA TGTGCCAGTAGCACTAGGGGGCGAGACACAGATACGCAGTATTTT.

The CDR3 DNA reads as TGTGCCAGCAGCCGCAACCTGATACCAGGGGGAGATCAGCCCCAGCATTTT. This sequence encodes CASSRNLIPGGDQPQHF. This chain connects TRBV4-2 to TRBJ1-5; TRBD1 aligns across 7 bases. Per germline, CDR1 LGHNA and CDR2 YNFKEQ. J gave up 5 bases and V 4 bases, and 14 bases lay outside the gene matches. This CDR3 comprises 17 residues.

The chain employs TRBV5-1 and TRBJ2-2; 9 positions agree with TRBD2. Looked up from germline, CDR1 is SGHRS and CDR2 is YFSETQ. The CDR3 has 15 residues. V lost 0 bases, J lost 6 bases, and 3 bases stayed unmatched. CDR3 bases: TGCGCCAGCAGCTTGGGCGGGAGGGCCTCCGGGGAGCTGTTTTTT. Protein product: CASSLGGRASGELFF.

The chain uses TRBV5-1 and TRBJ1-1; TRBD1 might be the D (5 bases). CDR3 length: 13 amino acids. Germline CDR1 and CDR2: SGHRS and YFSETQ. Trimming took 2 bases from V and 4 from J, leaving 9 bases between them. CDR3 in amino acids: CASSFRGGTEAFF. As DNA, the CDR3 is TGCGCCAGCAGCTTCCGGGGGGGCACTGAAGCTTTCTTT.

The gene calls are TRBV5-1 and TRBJ1-2, with TRBD1 identical over 9 bases. V was pared by 4 bases and J by 6 bases, with 4 bases of the junction left unmatched. Germline values: CDR1 SGHRS, CDR2 YFSETQ. CDR3 length equals 13 residues. The CDR3 nucleotides are TGCGCCAGCAGCCACGGGACAGGGAATGGCTACACCTTC. Translation: CASSHGTGNGYTF.

The J gene is TRBJ2-2, the V gene TRBV5-1; 11 nucleotides agree with TRBD2. Trimming removed 4 bases from V and 4 bases from J; junction bases left unmatched: 3. Germline loops: CDR1 SGHRS, CDR2 YFSETQ. This CDR3 has 15 residues. The CDR3 loop reads CASSQGLAATGELFF. The CDR3 region has the DNA TGCGCCAGCAGCCAGGGACTAGCGGCCACCGGGGAGCTGTTTTTT.

This clone occurred once. This chain joins TRBV5-1 and TRBJ2-2; a weak D match, TRBD2 (5 bases). Germline CDR1 reads SGHRS; CDR2 reads YFSETQ. Trimming took off 1 base at V and 4 bases at J, with 11 bases between the two ends. The CDR3 consists of 15 residues. The CDR3 nucleotides read TGCGCCAGCAGCTTGCCCGGACGGGGCACCGGGGAGCTGTTTTTT. Translated, it gives CASSLPGRGTGELFF.

V usage is TRBV6-5 and J usage is TRBJ1-2; TRBD1 matches at 9 bases. Germline CDR1 reads MNHEY; CDR2 reads SVGAGI. Trimming took 3 bases from V and 7 from J; bases not matched to a gene: 6. The CDR3 contains 14 residues. In DNA form, the CDR3 reads TGTGCCAGCAGTTATCGAGGGACAGGGATTGGCTACACCTTC. Amino acid sequence: CASSYRGTGIGYTF.

This chain joins TRBV2 and TRBJ1-4; no reliable D call. Trimming left V 6 bases short and J 0 bases short, with 11 bases between. The germline V gene has CDR1 SNHLY and CDR2 FYNNEI. This CDR3 contains 15 residues. CDR3 sequence (DNA): TGTGCCAGCAGGGAGACCATAGCAACTAATGAAAAACTGTTTTTT. It specifies CASRETIATNEKLFF. Drawing the rest from reference TRBV2 and TRBJ1-4, the complete variable domain is EPEVTQTPSHQVTQMGQEVILRCVPISNHLYFYWYRQILGQKVEFLVSFYNNEISEKSEIFDDQFSVERPDGSNFTLKIRSTKLEDSAMYFCASRETIATNEKLFFGSGTQLSVL.

The chain employs TRBV15 and TRBJ1-5; TRBD1 agrees at 7 bases. CDR3 length: 15 residues. Trimming cost V 3 bases and J 5 bases; bases outside gene matches: 7. Germline CDR1 and CDR2: LNHNV and YYDKDF (reference sequence). The chain's CDR3 is CATSREYRGDQPQHF. In nucleotides, the CDR3 is TGTGCCACCAGCAGGGAATACAGGGGAGATCAGCCCCAGCATTTT. The variable domain in full, with the rest retrieved from reference TRBV15 and TRBJ1-5, is DAMVIQNPRYQVTQFGKPVTLSCSQTLNHNVMYWYQQKSSQAPKLLFHYYDKDFNNEADTPDNFQSRRPNTSFCFLDIRSPGLGDTAMYLCATSREYRGDQPQHFGDGTRLSIL.

This clone was counted a few times. The J gene is TRBJ2-7, the V gene TRBV7-9; weak D call: TRBD2 (5 bases). The germline V gene encodes CDR1 SEHNR and CDR2 FQNEAQ (reference sequence). V shed 0 bases and J shed 0 bases, with 6 bases lying between them. The CDR3 is 14 residues long. The CDR3 nucleotides read TGTGCCAGCAGCTTAGCAGGGAGCTCCTACGAGCAGTACTTC. This translates into CASSLAGSSYEQYF. Drawing the rest from reference TRBV7-9 and TRBJ2-7, the complete variable domain is DTGVSQNPRHKITKRGQNVTFRCDPISEHNRLYWYRQTLGQGPEFLTYFQNEAQLEKSRLLSDRFSAERPKGSFSTLEIQRTEQGDSAMYLCASSLAGSSYEQYFGPGTRLTVT.

In this sample, this clone turned up once. As DNA, the CDR3 is TGTGCCTTGACTAGCACAGATGAGCAGTTCTTC. Its protein is CALTSTDEQFF. The rearrangement uses TRBV30 and TRBJ2-1; TRBD2 matches 7 bases. V gave up 7 bases and J gave up 8 bases; unmatched junction bases: 5. Germline V gene sequence: CDR1 GTSNPN, CDR2 SVGIG (reference sequence). This CDR3 has 11 residues.

The chain uses TRBV10-3 and TRBJ2-1, with TRBD1 matching 10 bases. The CDR3 spans 16 residues. V lost 9 bases, J lost 6 bases, and 14 bases stayed unmatched. CDR1 ENHRY and CDR2 SYGVKD come from the germline V gene. As DNA, the CDR3 is TGTGCCATTCAGGACAGGGGGAAAACTTCCGCCAATGAGCAGTTCTTC. Translating it yields CAIQDRGKTSANEQFF.

This clone was observed a single time. The chain joins TRBV5-1 to TRBJ2-5; no clear D gene. Trimming stripped 4 bases from V and 5 bases from J, with 21 bases between. Germline lookup yields CDR1 SGHRS and CDR2 YFSETQ. The CDR3 is made up of 16 amino acids. CDR3 loop: CASSINGQRTVETQYF. CDR3 coding DNA: TGCGCCAGCAGCATTAATGGCCAGCGTACGGTCGAGACCCAGTACTTC.

The CDR3 bases are TGTGCCAGCAGCTTAGTTACTAACTACAATGAGCAGTTCTTC. Protein: CASSLVTNYNEQFF. The J gene is TRBJ2-1, the V gene TRBV7-6, with D unresolved. The V and J ends lost 1 base and 3 bases respectively, with 7 bases between them. This CDR3 has 14 amino acids. CDR1 and CDR2 from the germline V gene are SGHVS and FNYEAQ.

The J gene is TRBJ2-2, the V gene TRBV6-1; D not resolved. The CDR3 is 14 residues long. Germline CDR1 reads MNHNS; CDR2 reads SASEGT. The V end was cut by 2 bases, the J end by 3 bases, with 7 bases between. CDR3: CASSESLYTGELFF. CDR3 nucleotide sequence: TGTGCCAGCAGTGAATCATTGTACACCGGGGAGCTGTTTTTT.

V is TRBV16 and J is TRBJ2-1, with D perhaps TRBD1 or TRBD2 (5 bases each). The CDR3 runs 12 residues. Germline-derived CDR1 and CDR2 are KGHSY and FQNENV. The V end lost 6 bases, the J end lost 8 bases, and 11 bases lay between the germline ends. The CDR3 spells CASRQLGDEQFF. For the CDR3, the DNA is TGTGCCAGCAGGCAACTAGGGGATGAGCAGTTCTTC.

The chain is built from TRBV6-1 and TRBJ1-5; tentatively, D is TRBD1 (5 bases). The CDR3 is 15 residues long. Germline CDR1 reads MNHNS; CDR2 reads SASEGT. Trimming took off 6 bases at V and 0 bases at J, with 12 bases between the two ends. CDR3 bases: TGTGCCAGCAGCGGGACTCATAATAGCAATCAGCCCCAGCATTTT. This gives the protein CASSGTHNSNQPQHF.

The chain carries TRBV7-8 and TRBJ2-1, with D possibly being TRBD2 (6 bases). The CDR3 has 12 residues. The V end lost 5 bases, the J end lost 12 bases, and 14 bases lay between the germline ends. The germline V gene has CDR1 SGHVS and CDR2 FQNEAQ. DNA for the CDR3: TGTGCCAGCAGCCCAGGGACTCGCGGGCAGTTCTTC. Protein product: CASSPGTRGQFF.

V gene TRBV6-5 combines with J gene TRBJ1-5; possibly TRBD1 for D (5 bases). The germline V gene has CDR1 MNHEY and CDR2 SVGAGI. Trimming left V 4 bases short and J 2 bases short, with 9 bases between. The length of the CDR3 is 14 residues. For the CDR3, the DNA is TGTGCCAGCAGTTCCGGGACTGGCAATCAGCCCCAGCATTTT. Protein: CASSSGTGNQPQHF.

The genes are TRBV11-3 and TRBJ1-5; 9 nucleotides match TRBD1. V was pared by 0 bases and J by 6 bases, with 9 bases of the junction left unmatched. CDR1 is SGHNT and CDR2 is YENEEA in the germline V gene. The CDR3 spans 17 residues. The CDR3, as DNA: TGTGCCAGCAGCTTAGATAATCGGGACAGGGATTGTCAGCCCCAGCATTTT. Translation gives CASSLDNRDRDCQPQHF.

The chain has TRBV7-2 and TRBJ2-7, with TRBD2 matching over 9 bases. This CDR3 spans 15 amino acids. After removal of 0 bases from V and 6 bases from J, the junction contained 6 bases not matched to a gene. The V gene's germline CDR1 is SGHTA and CDR2 FQGNSA. CDR3 sequence reads: CASSLAPVSGGEQYF. The DNA of the CDR3 is TGTGCCAGCAGCTTAGCGCCAGTTAGCGGGGGCGAGCAGTACTTC.

The gene calls are TRBV5-1 and TRBJ2-2; D is perhaps TRBD2 (6 bases). This CDR3 comprises 16 residues. Germline assignment: CDR1 SGHRS and CDR2 YFSETQ. Trimming stripped 4 bases from V and 6 bases from J, with 19 bases between. Written as DNA, the CDR3 is TGCGCCAGCAGCCCGCTGACCGGGAGTATGGCCGGGGAGCTGTTTTTT. This translates into CASSPLTGSMAGELFF.

The J gene is TRBJ2-1, the V gene TRBV7-2; maybe TRBD2 (7 bases). V was clipped by 3 bases and J by 8 bases, with 17 bases between them. Germline-derived CDR1 and CDR2 are SGHTA and FQGNSA. This CDR3 is 15 amino acids long. CDR3 sequence (DNA): TGTGCCAGCAGCTTTGGGGGGGGGCTTAGTTATGAGCAGTTCTTC. Amino acid sequence: CASSFGGGLSYEQFF.

The chain is built from TRBV6-5 and TRBJ2-1, with D possibly being TRBD2 (5 bases). The V gene's germline CDR1 is MNHEY and CDR2 SVGAGI. V gave up 6 bases and J gave up 9 bases, with 9 bases separating them. This CDR3 is built from 11 residues. The CDR3 coding sequence is TGTGCCAGCAGCTCGGAGGTTGAGCAGTTCTTC. Protein: CASSSEVEQFF.

The chain couples TRBV6-1 to TRBJ2-7, with D perhaps TRBD2 (5 bases). The germline V and J ends were trimmed by 10 bases and 7 bases, with 23 bases remaining between them. The CDR3 contains 14 residues. Germline CDR1 is MNHNS and CDR2 is SASEGT. In DNA form, the CDR3 reads TGTGCCACCGAGGGATGGACCTCGCTAGTAGAGCAGTACTTC. Translating it yields CATEGWTSLVEQYF.

The chain uses TRBV25-1 and TRBJ2-2; D gene uncertain. CDR3 length: 14 amino acids. Germline V CDR1 and CDR2: MGHDK, SYGVNS. Trimming pared 1 base from V and 3 bases from J, leaving 6 bases between. The CDR3 sequence is CASSESQDTGELFF. The CDR3 DNA reads as TGTGCCAGCAGTGAATCGCAGGACACCGGGGAGCTGTTTTTT.